Sequencing of this T cell receptor (beta chain) was carried out in a study of blood T cell repertoires in COVID-19. The CDR3 has 14 amino acids. Germline-derived CDR1 and CDR2 are KGHSH and LQKENI. Trimming took off 0 bases at V and 5 bases at J, with 10 bases between the two ends. Measured with immunoSEQ multiplex PCR; TCRdb has only the in-frame clones, and not every one. The sample includes about 170,000 clones, over 80% of them seen just once. This clonotype was sampled from a woman aged 80 or over with COVID-19, enrolled during active disease. The sequenced sample consisted of peripheral blood. This rearrangement joins TRBV18 to TRBJ1-1; perhaps TRBD1 as D (6 bases). CDR3 nucleotide sequence: TGTGCCAGCTCACCACCACCAGGGGATACTGAAGCTTTCTTT. It specifies CASSPPPGDTEAFF.